These 22 T cell receptor beta chains came from one sample sequenced in a study of blood T cells in healthy people across ages. The authors ran a second PCR of about 6 to 11 cycles using a sample-barcoded 5' primer and a J-beta primer mix. TCRdb redid the calling of the 5' RACE reads with MiXCR, one entry per CDR3 protein. This sample has more than 500,000 distinct CDR3 sequences, with 27% found just once. Specimen: blood. These receptors all stem from a woman in her 70s in good health.

At least ten counts were recorded for this clonotype. The chain combines TRBV2 with TRBJ1-5; 7 nucleotides line up with TRBD1. Trimming at V came to 6 bases and at J to 6 bases, leaving 5 bases not matched to a gene. Per the germline V gene, CDR1 is SNHLY and CDR2 is FYNNEI. The CDR3 spans 13 residues. The CDR3 region is CASRTGEVQPQHF. In nucleotides, the CDR3 is TGTGCCAGCAGAACAGGGGAGGTTCAGCCCCAGCATTTT.

As to this clonotype: Since no conserved phenylalanine or tryptophan closes the CDR3, a read error is the likely cause. CDR3 residues: CAGSFWDEQFL. Written as DNA, the CDR3 is TGTGCCGGCAGCTTTTGGGATGAGCAGTTCCTC. V is TRBV7-2 and J is TRBJ2-1; D not resolved. Germline CDR1 SGHTA, CDR2 FQGNSA. CDR3 length: 11 residues.

This clonotype has just a few counts. The CDR3 coding sequence is TGTGCCAGCTCACCAGGGGGGACGGTCTATGGCTACACCTTC. Encoded protein: CASSPGGTVYGYTF. This chain links TRBV18 with TRBJ1-2, with D possibly being TRBD1 (5 bases). The CDR3 covers 14 residues. V was pared by 2 bases and J by 4 bases, with 11 bases between. Germline CDR1 and CDR2: KGHSH and LQKENI.

This chain connects TRBV27 to TRBJ1-1, with TRBD1 matching over 8 bases. Germline V lookup: CDR1 MNHEY, CDR2 SMNVEV (reference sequence). This CDR3 spans 15 amino acids. V gave up 5 bases and J gave up 1 base; unmatched junction bases: 6. Here the CDR3 reads CASSLQGVSNTEAFF. The CDR3 nucleotides are TGTGCCAGCAGTCTACAGGGGGTTTCGAACACTGAAGCTTTCTTT.

This chain joins TRBV6-2 or TRBV6-3 and TRBJ2-7; 11 nucleotides line up with TRBD1. V shed 2 bases, J shed 7 bases, and the junction held 7 bases outside the gene matches. Germline assignment: CDR1 MNHEY and CDR2 SVGEGT. The CDR3 is made up of 15 amino acids. DNA of the CDR3: TGTGCCAGCAGTTACCCCCTGGACAGGGGGCTAGAGCAGTACTTC. This sequence encodes CASSYPLDRGLEQYF.

This chain joins TRBV7-2 and TRBJ2-7; D gene unclear. Germline values: CDR1 SGHTA, CDR2 FQGNSA. CDR3 length: 13 amino acids. V was cut by 3 bases and J by 6 bases, with 12 bases left in between. The CDR3 region is CASSLDPLGEQYF. In nucleotides, the CDR3 is TGTGCCAGCAGCTTGGACCCGCTGGGCGAGCAGTACTTC.

In this sample, this clonotype turned up a few times. The rearrangement uses TRBV6-5 and TRBJ2-3; possibly TRBD1 for D (6 bases). The germline CDR1 and CDR2 sequences are MNHEY and SVGAGI. This CDR3 contains 15 residues. The V end lost 2 bases, the J end lost 1 base, and 10 bases lay between the germline ends. The CDR3 DNA sequence: TGTGCCAGCAGTTACAGGGGGTCTGGCACAGATACGCAGTATTTT. Encoded protein: CASSYRGSGTDTQYF.

The chain recombines TRBV12-3 or TRBV12-4 with TRBJ1-5; a possible D gene is TRBD1 (5 bases). This CDR3 region has 15 residues. Trimming left V 3 bases short and J 3 bases short, with 12 bases between. In DNA form, the CDR3 reads TGTGCCAGCAGTTTTAGGGGCTACACCAATCAGCCCCAGCATTTT. Translation gives CASSFRGYTNQPQHF.

The chain carries TRBV12-3 or TRBV12-4 and TRBJ2-5; D perhaps matches TRBD1 (5 bases). The CDR3 length is 13 residues. V was shortened by 3 bases and J by 8 bases, with 13 bases between the two germline ends. CDR3 in amino acids: CASSLVQGSTQYF. CDR3 in DNA: TGTGCCAGCAGTTTGGTCCAGGGCTCAACCCAGTACTTC.

This clonotype was observed a few times. V and J are TRBV6-1 and TRBJ2-1; D possibly corresponds to TRBD1 (6 bases). CDR1 is MNHNS and CDR2 is SASEGT in the germline V gene. The V end was cut by 11 bases, the J end by 0 bases, with 14 bases between. This CDR3 contains 14 residues. CDR3 region: CAAHDRRSYNEQFF. CDR3 in DNA: TGTGCCGCCCATGACAGGCGCTCCTACAATGAGCAGTTCTTC.

Only a few counts were recorded for this clonotype. The chain has TRBV6-6 and TRBJ2-1; D is perhaps TRBD2 (5 bases). CDR3 length: 13 residues. V was pared by 7 bases and J by 6 bases, with 13 bases between. CDR1 MNHNY and CDR2 SVGAGI come from the germline V gene (reference sequence). CDR3 region: CASTEEPTNEQFF. The CDR3 DNA reads TGTGCCAGCACGGAGGAACCAACCAATGAGCAGTTCTTC.

This clonotype was counted between two and nine times. This chain links TRBV20-1 with TRBJ1-2; no clear D. Germline lookup yields CDR1 DFQATT and CDR2 SNEGSKA (reference sequence). The CDR3 contains 10 residues. Trimming took 5 bases from V and 7 from J, leaving 8 bases between them. DNA of the CDR3: TGCAGTGCTGCCAATTTTGGCTACACCTTC. Amino acid sequence: CSAANFGYTF.

There are a few counts of this clonotype. The chain couples TRBV6-1 to TRBJ1-4; no clear D. Trimming took off 7 bases at V and 6 bases at J, with 15 bases between the two ends. Germline-derived CDR1 and CDR2 are MNHNS and SASEGT. The CDR3 extends over 14 amino acids. The CDR3 bases are TGTGCCAGCAAAGCGACTGCGGGATATGAAAAACTGTTTTTT. It translates to CASKATAGYEKLFF.

This clonotype was counted at least ten times. The rearrangement joins TRBV5-1 to TRBJ2-7; D is perhaps TRBD2 (6 bases). The CDR3 is 13 amino acids. CDR1 is SGHRS and CDR2 is YFSETQ in the germline V gene. The V end was cut by 3 bases, the J end by 3 bases, with 10 bases between. The CDR3 DNA is TGCGCCAGCAGCTCGGGACTCGGCTACGAGCAGTACTTC. Its translation: CASSSGLGYEQYF.

The chain employs TRBV29-1 and TRBJ2-5; 8 bases fit TRBD1. The DNA matches TRBJ2-7 better at its end, which makes the J call doubtful. The CDR3 totals 13 residues. The germline V gene has CDR1 SQVTM and CDR2 ANQGSEA. CDR3 protein: CSVAQGQGYEQYF. The CDR3 nucleotides are TGCAGCGTTGCTCAAGGACAGGGATACGAGCAGTACTTC.

This sequence joins TRBV6-2 or TRBV6-3 and TRBJ2-5; 7 bases match TRBD2. From germline, CDR1 is MNHEY and CDR2 SVGEGT. Trimming took 8 bases from V and 3 from J; bases not matched to a gene: 9. The CDR3 runs 14 residues. The CDR3 protein is CASVVGGSEETQYF. CDR3 coding DNA: TGTGCCAGCGTCGTCGGGGGGTCAGAAGAGACCCAGTACTTC.

The table lists this clonotype with a few counts. The CDR3: CASSLLDYIQYF. CDR3 DNA sequence: TGTGCCAGCAGCCTCCTGGACTACATTCAGTACTTC. This rearrangement joins TRBV7-2 to TRBJ2-4; TRBD2 is a possible D gene (5 bases). The germline V and J ends were trimmed by 5 bases and 8 bases, with 10 bases remaining between them. The CDR3 has 12 amino acids. CDR1 SGHTA and CDR2 FQGNSA come from the germline V gene.

The V and J genes are TRBV20-1 and TRBJ1-2, with D tentatively TRBD1 (6 bases). The CDR3 runs to 15 residues. Looked up from germline, CDR1 is DFQATT and CDR2 is SNEGSKA (reference sequence). Trimming took 5 bases from V and 5 from J, leaving 21 bases between them. Written as DNA, the CDR3 is TGCAGTGCTCTGGACAGAGAGAGCTTAGGGTATGGCTACACCTTC. Residues: CSALDRESLGYGYTF.

This clonotype appeared a few times. The rearrangement uses TRBV29-1 and TRBJ2-5; D possibly corresponds to TRBD2 (5 bases). The J call may be mistaken, given a closer DNA end match to TRBJ2-1. Germline V gives CDR1 SQVTM, CDR2 ANQGSEA. This CDR3 is built from 12 residues. The CDR3 protein is CSVGEYQNEQFF. In DNA, the CDR3 is TGCAGCGTTGGGGAGTACCAAAATGAGCAGTTCTTC.

This clonotype was observed many times. The rearrangement joins TRBV7-2 to TRBJ2-7; 7 nucleotides align to TRBD1. Per germline, CDR1 SGHTA and CDR2 FQGNSA. V lost 6 bases, J lost 4 bases, and 9 bases stayed unmatched. The CDR3 runs to 14 residues. In DNA, the CDR3 is TGTGCCAGCAGGAGACAGGGTATCGCGTACGAGCAGTACTTC. Translation gives CASRRQGIAYEQYF.

This sequence joins TRBV18 and TRBJ1-2; TRBD1 agrees at 8 bases. The V gene end was trimmed by 3 bases and the J gene end by 7 bases; junction bases not matched to a gene: 7. Germline CDR1 reads KGHSH; CDR2 reads LQKENI. The CDR3 is 14 residues long. CDR3 sequence (DNA): TGTGCCAGCTCACCCCGGACAGGGTGGGCTGGCTACACCTTC. Its protein product is CASSPRTGWAGYTF.

The chain uses TRBV5-1 and TRBJ1-2; D is unresolved. The germline V gene has CDR1 SGHRS and CDR2 YFSETQ. The CDR3 length is 13 residues. V was pared by 2 bases and J by 8 bases, with 13 bases between. As DNA, the CDR3 is TGCGCCAGCAGCTTAGTAGGAGGCGAAGGCTACACCTTC. Translated: CASSLVGGEGYTF.